Sequencing of this T cell receptor beta chain was carried out in a study of T cell repertoires in cytomegalovirus infection. Across the study: Both CMV infection and a matching HLA type were indicated by public TCR beta signatures.

The study's findings and limits: HLA-C-restricted CMV-specific TCR beta clonotypes were dominant in the ex vivo response.

Per the germline V gene, CDR1 is MDHEN and CDR2 is SYDVKM. J was trimmed by 5 bases and V by 5 bases; bases with no gene match: 5. The CDR3 extends over 14 amino acids. TCRdb reprocessed the reads via MiXCR and lists one record per CDR3 protein. The top ten clones hold about 7.3% of a sample with roughly 100,000 distinct CDR3 sequences, about 15% of them seen once. Ten or more counts support this clonotype. Its antigen is not identified. This clonotype originated in a human donor in good health (CMV status not recorded). Some clones in this sample may be carry-over from other donors' samples. What was sequenced was PBMCs. The chain combines TRBV28 with TRBJ2-2; 7 positions agree with TRBD1. DNA for the CDR3: TGTGCCAGCAGTGGGCAGGGGGTAACCGGGGAGCTGTTTTTT. The encoded protein is CASSGQGVTGELFF.